This T cell receptor beta chain was observed in a study of beta chain features in type 1 diabetes. Notes on the study in general: Any HLA effect on TCRB rearrangement was left unresolved by small sub-analyses. The study found moderately but significantly shorter TCRB CDR3s in all four CD4+ subsets of Type 1 diabetes patients. A possible short-template PCR bias applies equally to patients and controls.

The CDR3 totals 14 residues. Between the trimmed V and J ends, which lost 4 bases and 5 bases, there was a span of 14 bases. Per the germline V gene, CDR1 is KGHSH and CDR2 is LQKENI. Since all of the isolated RNA was reverse transcribed, expressed TCRB transcripts were what got sequenced. The read count averaged approximately 4 million across naive, central memory and regulatory T cell samples. The table came from immunoSEQ multiplex PCR; TCRdb's copy has only in-frame clones and leaves some out. This table has around 310,000 clones, about 14% appearing once. Note on this clone: Its antigen is still unknown.

J is TRBJ2-5 and V is TRBV18; D possibly corresponds to TRBD1 (6 bases). The TCR originated in a woman aged 18-29 years with type 1 diabetes. Sequencing was performed on naive CD4+ T cells from blood. The DNA for the CDR3 is TGTGCCAGCTCACTTAGGCAGGGGTCGGAGACCCAGTACTTC. Amino acid sequence: CASSLRQGSETQYF. Full variable domain (rest looked up from reference TRBV18 and TRBJ2-5): NAGVMQNPRHLVRRRGQEARLRCSPMKGHSHVYWYRQLPEEGLKFMVYLQKENIIDESGMPKERFSAEFPKEGPSILRIQQVVRGDSAAYFCASSLRQGSETQYFGPGTRLLVL.